This TCR beta chain was sequenced for a study of OX40 agonist ivuxolimab in advanced cancers. Study at large: A diagnosis of hepatocellular carcinoma, melanoma, renal cell or head and neck cancer was present in dose-escalation patients. Study-wide findings and caveats: At 0.1 to 3.0 mg/kg and by week 6, clonal expansion occurred in CD4+ and CD8+ blood T cells. Relative to CD4+ cells, CD8+ T cells on average had more expanded clones.

Blood got drawn at baseline, again on cycle 4 day 1, and then on cycle 7 day 1. The assay was immunoSEQ multiplex PCR, and TCRdb's table has in-frame clones only and misses some. The data hold approximately 61,000 clones, with about 89% observed a single time. On this clone: Its antigen is unknown.

The sample consisted of CD4+ or CD8+ T cells sorted from blood, taken in a trial of the OX40 agonist ivuxolimab. The clonotype comes from an adult with an advanced solid tumor such as melanoma, head and neck, liver or kidney cancer.

The CDR3 reads CASSEALAGRAGELFF. CDR3 bases: TGTGCCAGCAGTGAAGCCCTAGCGGGACGGGCCGGGGAGCTGTTTTTT. V is TRBV2 and J is TRBJ2-2, with 9 bases that match TRBD2. V dropped 0 bases and J dropped 6; count of bases not matched to a gene: 5. This CDR3 has 16 amino acids. The V gene's germline CDR1 is SNHLY and CDR2 FYNNEI.